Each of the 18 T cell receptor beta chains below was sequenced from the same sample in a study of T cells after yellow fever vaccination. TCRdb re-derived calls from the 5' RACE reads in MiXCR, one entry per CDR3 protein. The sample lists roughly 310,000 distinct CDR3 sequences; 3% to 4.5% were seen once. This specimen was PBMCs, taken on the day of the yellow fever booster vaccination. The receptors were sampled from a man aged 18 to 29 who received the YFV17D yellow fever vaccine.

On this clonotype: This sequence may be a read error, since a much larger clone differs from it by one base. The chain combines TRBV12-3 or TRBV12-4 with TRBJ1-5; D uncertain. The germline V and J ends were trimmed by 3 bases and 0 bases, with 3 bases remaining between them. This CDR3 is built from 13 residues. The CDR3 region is CASSLISNQPQHF. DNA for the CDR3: TGTGCCAGCAGTTTGATTAGCAATCAGCCCCAGCATTTT.

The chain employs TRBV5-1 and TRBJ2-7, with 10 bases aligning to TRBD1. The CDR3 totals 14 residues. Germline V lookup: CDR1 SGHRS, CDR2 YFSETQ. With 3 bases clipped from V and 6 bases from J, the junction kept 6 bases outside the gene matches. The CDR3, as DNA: TGCGCCAGCAGCTATAGACAGGGGGCAGGCGAGCAGTACTTC. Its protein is CASSYRQGAGEQYF. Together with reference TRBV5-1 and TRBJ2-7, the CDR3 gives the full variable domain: KAGVTQTPRYLIKTRGQQVTLSCSPISGHRSVSWYQQTPGQGLQFLFEYFSETQRNKGNFPGRFSGRQFSNSRSEMNVSTLELGDSALYLCASSYRQGAGEQYFGPGTRLTVT.

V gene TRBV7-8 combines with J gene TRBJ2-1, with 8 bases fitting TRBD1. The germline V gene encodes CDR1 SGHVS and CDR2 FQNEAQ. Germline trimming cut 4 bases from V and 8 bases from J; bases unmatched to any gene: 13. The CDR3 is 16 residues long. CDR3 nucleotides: TGTGCCAGCAGCTCCCCTTCGCAGGGGGCCTTGGATGAGCAGTTCTTC. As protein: CASSSPSQGALDEQFF.

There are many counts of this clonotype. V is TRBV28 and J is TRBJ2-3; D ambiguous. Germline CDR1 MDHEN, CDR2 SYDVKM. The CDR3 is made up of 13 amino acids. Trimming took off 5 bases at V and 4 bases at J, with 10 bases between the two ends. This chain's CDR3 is CASSPILADTQYF. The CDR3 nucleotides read TGTGCCAGCAGTCCTATTCTTGCAGATACGCAGTATTTT.

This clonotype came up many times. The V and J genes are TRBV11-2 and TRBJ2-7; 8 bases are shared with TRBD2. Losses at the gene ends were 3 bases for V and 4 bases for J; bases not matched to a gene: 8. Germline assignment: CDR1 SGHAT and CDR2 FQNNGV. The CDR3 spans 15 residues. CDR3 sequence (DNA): TGTGCCAGCAGCTTTAACACGGGGGGGCTGTACGAGCAGTACTTC. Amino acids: CASSFNTGGLYEQYF.

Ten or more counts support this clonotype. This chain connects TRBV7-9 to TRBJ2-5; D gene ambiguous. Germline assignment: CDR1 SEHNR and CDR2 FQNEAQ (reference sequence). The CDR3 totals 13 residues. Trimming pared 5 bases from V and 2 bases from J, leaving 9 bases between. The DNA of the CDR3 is TGTGCCAGCAGCCACCGGGCTCAAGAGACCCAGTACTTC. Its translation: CASSHRAQETQYF.

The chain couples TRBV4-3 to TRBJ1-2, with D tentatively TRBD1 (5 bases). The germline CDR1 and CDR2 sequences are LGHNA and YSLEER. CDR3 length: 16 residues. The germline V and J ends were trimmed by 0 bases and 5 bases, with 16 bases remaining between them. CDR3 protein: CASSQDEAGSSYGYTF. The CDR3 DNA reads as TGCGCCAGCAGCCAAGATGAGGCAGGGTCAAGTTATGGCTACACCTTC.

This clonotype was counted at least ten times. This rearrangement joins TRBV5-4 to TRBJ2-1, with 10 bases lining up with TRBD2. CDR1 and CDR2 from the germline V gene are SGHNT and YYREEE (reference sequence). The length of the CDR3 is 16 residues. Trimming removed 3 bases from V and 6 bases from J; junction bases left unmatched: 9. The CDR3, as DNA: TGTGCCAGCAGCTCCTCCGGGAAGCGGGGGGGCAATGAGCAGTTCTTC. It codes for CASSSSGKRGGNEQFF.

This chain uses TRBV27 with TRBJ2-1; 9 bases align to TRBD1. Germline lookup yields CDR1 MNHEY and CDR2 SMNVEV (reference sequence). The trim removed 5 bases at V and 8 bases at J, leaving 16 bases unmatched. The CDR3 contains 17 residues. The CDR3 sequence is CASSGLPGQGPRDEQFF. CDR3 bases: TGTGCCAGCAGTGGATTGCCGGGACAGGGACCTCGGGATGAGCAGTTCTTC.

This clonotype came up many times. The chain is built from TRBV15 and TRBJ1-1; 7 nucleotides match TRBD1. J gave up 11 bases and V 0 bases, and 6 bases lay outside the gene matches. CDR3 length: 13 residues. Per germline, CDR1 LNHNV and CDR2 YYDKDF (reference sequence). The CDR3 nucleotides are TGTGCCACCAGCAGAGATATAGGGGGCGAGGCTTTCTTT. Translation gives CATSRDIGGEAFF.

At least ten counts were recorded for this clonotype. The CDR3 coding sequence is TGTGCCAGCTCACCCCGGAGGACAGAAGAGACCCAGTACTTC. This codes for CASSPRRTEETQYF. This sequence joins TRBV18 and TRBJ2-5, with D perhaps TRBD1 (6 bases). The CDR3 extends over 14 amino acids. V was clipped by 3 bases and J by 3 bases, with 11 bases between them. Germline CDR1 and CDR2: KGHSH and LQKENI.

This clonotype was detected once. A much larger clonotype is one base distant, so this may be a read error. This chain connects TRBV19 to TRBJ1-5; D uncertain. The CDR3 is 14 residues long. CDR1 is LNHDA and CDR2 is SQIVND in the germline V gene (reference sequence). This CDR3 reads CDSSSDGPDQPQHF. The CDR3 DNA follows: TGTGACAGTAGTAGCGACGGACCAGATCAGCCCCAGCATTTT.

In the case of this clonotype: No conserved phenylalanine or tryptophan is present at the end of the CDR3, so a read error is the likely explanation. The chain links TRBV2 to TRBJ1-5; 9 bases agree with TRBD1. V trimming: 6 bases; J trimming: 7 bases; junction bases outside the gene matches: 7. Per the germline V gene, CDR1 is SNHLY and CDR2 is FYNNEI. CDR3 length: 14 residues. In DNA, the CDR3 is TGTGCCAGCAGAACAGGGGACAGGGCCCAGCCCCAGCATCTT. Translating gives CASRTGDRAQPQHL.

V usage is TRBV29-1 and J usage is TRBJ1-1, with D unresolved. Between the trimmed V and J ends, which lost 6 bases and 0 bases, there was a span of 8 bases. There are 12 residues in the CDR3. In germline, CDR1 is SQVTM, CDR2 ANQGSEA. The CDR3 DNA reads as TGCAGCGTGTGGAGCCTGAACACTGAAGCTTTCTTT. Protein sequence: CSVWSLNTEAFF.

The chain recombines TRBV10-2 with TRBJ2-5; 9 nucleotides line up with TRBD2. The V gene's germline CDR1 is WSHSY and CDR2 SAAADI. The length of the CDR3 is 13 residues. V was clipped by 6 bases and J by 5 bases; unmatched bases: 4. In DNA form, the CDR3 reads TGCGCCAGCAGAGGGACTAGCTTGGAGACCCAGTACTTC. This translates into CASRGTSLETQYF.

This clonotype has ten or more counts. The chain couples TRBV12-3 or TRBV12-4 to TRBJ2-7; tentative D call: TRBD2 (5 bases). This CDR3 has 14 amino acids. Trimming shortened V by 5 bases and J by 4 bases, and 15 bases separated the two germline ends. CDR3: CASSKVGETYEQYV. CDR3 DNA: TGTGCCAGCAGTAAGGTCGGGGAAACTTACGAGCAGTACGTC.

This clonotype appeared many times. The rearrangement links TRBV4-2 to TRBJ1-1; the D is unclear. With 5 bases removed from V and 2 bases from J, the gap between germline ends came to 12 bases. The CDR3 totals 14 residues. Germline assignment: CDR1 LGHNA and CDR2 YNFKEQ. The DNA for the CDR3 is TGTGCCAGCAGCTACGGAATAGGTAACACTGAAGCTTTCTTT. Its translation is CASSYGIGNTEAFF.

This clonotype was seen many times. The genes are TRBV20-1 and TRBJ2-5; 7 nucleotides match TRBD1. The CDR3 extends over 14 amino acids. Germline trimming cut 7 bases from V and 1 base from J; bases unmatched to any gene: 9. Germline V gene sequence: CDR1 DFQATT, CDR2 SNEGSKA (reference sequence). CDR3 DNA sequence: TGCAGTGTTCACAGGGGAGAACTCCAAGAGACCCAGTACTTC. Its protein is CSVHRGELQETQYF.